This T cell receptor (beta chain) was retrieved from a study of cytomegalovirus exposure and HLA in healthy donors (dated by TCRdb to 2016 to 2017). Regarding the study in general: An earlier analysis of some 500 of the donors reported approximately 270 Gb of sequence data and approximately 110 million unique TCR beta sequences from some 180 million T cells. An early release that covered roughly 600 HLA-typed donors contained approximately 320 gigabases of sequencing data and approximately 85 million unique TCR sequences. Among the roughly 410 genotyped donors, approximately 81% belonged to the genetic ancestry cluster associated with self-reported Caucasian donors. The aim of the study was to test whether cataloging public T cell receptors could identify signatures of past pathogen exposure. The study profiled the T cell repertoires of approximately 700 subjects by immunosequencing and related them to cytomegalovirus serostatus. In addition to the first cohort of approximately 670 subjects, a separate validation cohort of about 120 different subjects was used. To predict cytomegalovirus infection status, the study combined high-throughput TCR immunosequencing, statistical association of individual TCRs with disease status, and machine learning. In a later analysis, previously published TCR beta repertoires from roughly 710 donors were re-analyzed and high-resolution HLA genotyping was added so that TCR occurrence patterns could be studied. Rather than using new phenotypic data, the later analysis identified candidate immune exposures from TCR beta sequences and from how often those sequences occurred across donors. To decide whether each TCR beta V gene segment behaved as functional or pseudogenic, an earlier analysis of some 580 of the donors relied on high-throughput TCR beta sequencing. Donor age, sex, ethnicity and CMV serostatus were compiled alongside the repertoire data. In a later genetic analysis, genome-wide SNP genotypes for about three fifths of the roughly 670 donors were used, and that subset was treated as a discovery cohort. Every discovery cohort repertoire had been produced on one sequencing platform. HLA typing covered class I and class II loci at four-digit resolution. Typing coverage varied by locus: roughly 620-640 donors for A, B, C, DRB1 and DQB1; 522 for DQA1; about 600 for DPA1; more than 450 for DPB1. A handful of DR-DQ haplotypes were handled as single units for association and clustering because linkage in the cohort was strong. Among approximately 370 genotyped donors of the cohort, an average of about 240,000 unique TCR beta nucleotide sequences was sequenced per donor, of which roughly 18% were non-productive. On the study overall, not on this receptor specifically: The classifier was reported to diagnose cytomegalovirus status with high specificity and sensitivity in both the original and validation cohorts. The presence/absence analyses assumed that sequencing depth was roughly uniform across donors, and that assumption may not be true. A further reported finding was that TCR beta sequences accurately predicted the HLA-A and HLA-B alleles for most subjects in the first cohort. In vitro tests confirmed that a few of the cytomegalovirus-associated TCR beta chains recognize cytomegalovirus antigens. Some 16 rarely observed V segments, including chromosome 9 orphons, were excluded from the earlier analysis of approximately 500 of the donors because counts were too low. The cohort was sequenced for TCR beta chains only, and without alpha or paired-chain data the features that could be detected were limited. In a later analysis, TCR association rates were found to vary across HLA loci, with the most associated TCRs seen for DRB1 alleles and the fewest for HLA-C alleles. Linkage disequilibrium might explain the correlated functional status among segregating V segments, but an unknown experimental factor could not be excluded. A later analysis associated 16,951 TCR beta sequences with specific HLA alleles at a false discovery rate of 0.05. A later genetic analysis reported fewer N-insertions in productive TCRs among donors in an Asian-associated ancestry cluster than the approximately 670-donor mean. An earlier analysis of around 500 of the donors showed that most TCR beta V segments appeared in productive rearrangements either about 87% or about 30% of the time, which broadly matched IMGT annotations. An association between a missense DCLRE1C variant and V-gene and J-gene trimming of TCR beta chains was found in a later genetic analysis and replicated in an independent cohort. For the cohort, immune exposure information was limited to CMV serostatus. According to a later analysis, most CMV-associated TCR beta chains appeared to be HLA-restricted, and the HLA associations seemed to be driven largely by CMV exposure. While some public TCRs were present in many individuals, most TCR sequences turned up only very rarely across donors. It was suggested by the authors that the approach could potentially be generalized to other disease states and immunological phenotypes. Strong co-occurrence of HLA alleles, especially DR and DQ, made assigning TCR associations to individual alleles difficult. Some IMGT-functional V segments, including TRBV6-2 and TRBV6-3, could not be distinguished by the 87-base-pair reads and were therefore excluded. In a later analysis, HLA-associated TCR beta chains were found to be more clonally expanded and to have lower generation probabilities than equally common non-associated chains. The study gave a list of under 200 TCR beta chains associated with cytomegalovirus. Because HLA typing was unavailable for some donors at each locus, only the typed subset was used in association tests. In a later analysis, several top co-occurrence clusters were reported to appear linked to parvovirus B19, influenza, CMV and Epstein-Barr virus. A group of highly shared sequence variants was considered likely to be a technical artifact of the sequencing pipeline.

The library was built by means of the immunoSEQ multiplex PCR assay. A mixture of 60 forward primers for TCR Vbeta segments and 13 reverse primers for TCR Jbeta segments was used in the multiplex PCR. Amplification of the CDR3 region of rearranged TCR beta genes was performed with a multiplex PCR assay on genomic DNA. Amplified TCR beta libraries were sequenced as 87-base-pair reads on the Illumina HiSeq System. Per the authors' processing: A later analysis counted around 72 million unique TCR beta chains across the 550 to 750 repertoires, and some 11 million of these chains were shared by at least two donors. A nearest-neighbor algorithm error-corrected the raw reads and collapsed the reads into unique sequences, merging closely related sequences to remove PCR and sequencing errors. To assign V, D and J gene segments, CDR3 sequences were aligned to IMGT reference sequences. For a sequence to be retained, at least a six-nucleotide match to both a V gene segment and a J gene segment was required. Rearrangements were called productive when the CDR3 lacked stop codons and stayed in frame with V and J; all others were non-productive. Following IMGT convention, CDR3 was defined as the stretch from the second conserved V-encoded cysteine up to the conserved J-encoded phenylalanine. The earlier analysis of some 540 of the donors excluded any sequence lacking an unambiguous match to a single V gene segment. In an earlier analysis of several hundred of the donors, V segments were called functional above 56.7% productive rearrangements and were called segregating when the between-donor standard deviation exceeded 5%. To diagnose cytomegalovirus status from the catalog of TCR beta chain sequences, a statistical classification framework was built. In a later analysis, TCR nucleotide sequences were compared against IMGT/GENE-DB human TR gene sequences so that V and J genes could be assigned. A later analysis assigned CDR3 sequences and most-parsimonious VDJ recombination scenarios with the TCRdist pipeline. In a later analysis, each TCR beta chain was defined by its CDR3 amino acid sequence together with its V-gene family, and reads without a unique V-gene family were excluded. In a later analysis, several hundred highly shared, low-generation-probability nucleotide sequences were removed to address suspected cross-contamination and a sequencing artifact. A later analysis calculated a clonal expansion index for each public chain from normalized within-repertoire ranks of inferred template counts. Generation probabilities in a later analysis came from a VDJ recombination model fitted to out-of-frame rearrangements, and those results were checked against IGoR. Hypergeometric tests were used in a later analysis to score TCR-TCR, TCR-HLA and TCR-CMV co-occurrence, with a repertoire-size bias correction applied to the TCR pairs. To estimate false discovery rates, a later analysis permuted the HLA or CMV assignments 20 times. In a later analysis, co-occurring TCRs were grouped with DBSCAN, and TCRdist sequence similarity was added when clustering was performed within HLA-allele-positive subsets. Repertoires with fewer than 30,000 or more than 120,000 public chains, plus five repertoires with anomalous nucleotide sharing, were excluded from co-occurrence clustering. This is the immuneACCESS table as TCRdb keeps it, with only in-frame sequences that have V and J called. A part of the clones is gone; compared with another copy, unresolved V genes explain less than half, and the rest is unexplained. That table supplies the V and J calls and clone size; D and trimming were determined from the DNA. The sample table shows 95,000 to 100,000 clones, and roughly 80% are seen once. The top ten hold over 3% of the sample.

The cohort consisted of 650 to 850 healthy bone marrow donors. At the time of sampling, all cohort members were nominally healthy, though unrecorded immune exposures were likely present. The donor tested CMV seronegative and was one of the 352 seronegative cohort members. A peripheral blood sample was provided by each donor, and peripheral blood mononuclear cells were used for TCR beta sequencing. Genomic DNA extraction from the blood cell samples was performed with the Qiagen DNeasy Blood Extraction Kit. Regarding this clone: Its antigen target is currently unknown. Per-base quality was not reported, and no clone a single base away is much larger than it.

Trimming leaves V shorter by 7 bases and J shorter by 1 base, with the junction holding 3 bases beyond the gene matches. The CDR3 measures 13 amino acids from cysteine to phenylalanine. The DNA shown is the 39-base CDR3, in frame from base 1. According to the germline V gene, CDR1 reads SGHRS and CDR2 reads YFSETQ. Input material: PBMCs. The TCR sequence derives from a man aged 35-49 years in good health and CMV-seronegative. The chain uses TRBV5-1 and TRBJ1-1; 8 of the junction bases match TRBD1. The encoded CDR3 is CASYDRGNTEAFF. At the DNA level, the sequence is TGCGCCAGCTATGACAGGGGGAACACTGAAGCTTTCTTT.